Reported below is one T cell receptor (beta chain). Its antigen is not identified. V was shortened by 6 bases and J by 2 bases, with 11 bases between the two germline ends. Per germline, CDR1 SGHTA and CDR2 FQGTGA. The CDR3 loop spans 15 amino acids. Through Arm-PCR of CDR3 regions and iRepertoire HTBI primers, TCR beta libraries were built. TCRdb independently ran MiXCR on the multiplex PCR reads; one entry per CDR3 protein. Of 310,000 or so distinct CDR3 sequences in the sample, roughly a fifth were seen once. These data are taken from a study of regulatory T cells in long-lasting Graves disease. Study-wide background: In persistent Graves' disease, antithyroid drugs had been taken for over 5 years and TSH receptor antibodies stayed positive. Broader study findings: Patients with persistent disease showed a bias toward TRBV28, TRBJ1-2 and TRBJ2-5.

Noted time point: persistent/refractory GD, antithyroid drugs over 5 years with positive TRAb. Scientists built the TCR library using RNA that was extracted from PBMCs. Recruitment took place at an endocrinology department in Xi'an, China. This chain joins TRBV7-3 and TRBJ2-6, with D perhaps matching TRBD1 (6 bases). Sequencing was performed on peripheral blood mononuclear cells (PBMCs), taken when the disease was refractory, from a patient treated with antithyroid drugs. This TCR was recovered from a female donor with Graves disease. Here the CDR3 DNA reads TGTGCCAGCAGTCCAAACAGGGCTGGGGCCAACGTCCTGACTTTC. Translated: CASSPNRAGANVLTF.